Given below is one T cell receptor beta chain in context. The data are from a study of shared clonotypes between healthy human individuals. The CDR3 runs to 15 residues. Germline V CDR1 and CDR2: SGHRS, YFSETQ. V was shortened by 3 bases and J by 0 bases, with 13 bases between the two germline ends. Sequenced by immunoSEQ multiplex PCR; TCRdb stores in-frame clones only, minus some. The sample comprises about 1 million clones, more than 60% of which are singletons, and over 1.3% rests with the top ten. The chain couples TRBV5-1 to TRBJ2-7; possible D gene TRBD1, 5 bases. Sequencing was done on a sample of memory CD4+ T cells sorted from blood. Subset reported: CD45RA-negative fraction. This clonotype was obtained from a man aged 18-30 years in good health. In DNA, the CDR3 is TGCGCCAGCAGCTACCGACAGAAAGACTCCTACGAGCAGTACTTC. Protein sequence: CASSYRQKDSYEQYF.